The 17 T cell receptor beta chains below all came from one sample that was sequenced in a study of a mutant IDH1 vaccine in newly diagnosed glioma. Time point denoted: week 11, during vaccination. Every single dose of the vaccine, 300 ug of mutant IDH1 20-mer peptide, came with topical imiquimod. The antigens of these receptors remain unknown. TCRdb keeps only in-frame clones here, not all; method: immunoSEQ multiplex PCR. Here the sample spans 60,000 or so clones, around nine tenths being singletons. The input for sequencing was PBMCs, taken from a glioma patient whose treatment included an IDH1 peptide vaccine. The receptor source for this set is a man aged 40-49 years with glioma.

V gene TRBV21-1 combines with J gene TRBJ2-1; the D call of TRBD1 is as the table states it, not checked on the DNA. TRBV21-1 is recorded as a pseudogene. The CDR3 has 14 residues. The CDR3 region has the DNA TGTGCCAGCAGCAATGTCCACAGGGGCCATGAGCAGTTCTTC. This encodes CASSNVHRGHEQFF.

V and J are TRBV7-6 and TRBJ2-2; no clear D gene. The germline V and J ends were trimmed by 5 bases and 6 bases, with 7 bases remaining between them. The CDR3 spans 12 residues. Germline assignment: CDR1 SGHVS and CDR2 FNYEAQ. The CDR3 bases are TGTGCCAGCAGCCCTTGGTCCGGGGAGCTGTTTTTT. It is translated as CASSPWSGELFF.

The table lists this clone with a count of one. V usage is TRBV7-2 and J usage is TRBJ2-7, with D perhaps being TRBD1 or TRBD2 (6 bases each). Per the germline V gene, CDR1 is SGHTA and CDR2 is FQGNSA. The V end was cut by 1 base, the J end by 3 bases, with 13 bases between. This CDR3 contains 15 residues. This chain's CDR3 is CASSLDGGLGYEQYF. CDR3 bases: TGTGCCAGCAGCTTAGATGGGGGGCTGGGCTACGAGCAGTACTTC.

V and J are TRBV14 and TRBJ1-3; no reliable D call. With 4 bases removed from V and 4 bases from J, the gap between germline ends came to 14 bases. Germline CDR1 SGHDN, CDR2 FVKESK. The CDR3 totals 15 residues. CDR3 nucleotides: TGTGCCAGCAGCCCCTGGAGGAATCAGGGAAACACCATATATTTT. It yields the protein CASSPWRNQGNTIYF.

J is TRBJ2-2 and V is TRBV7-8, with 14 bases that match TRBD2. Germline CDR1 reads SGHVS; CDR2 reads FQNEAQ. The V gene end was trimmed by 4 bases and the J gene end by 4 bases; junction bases not matched to a gene: 11. The length of the CDR3 is 19 residues. The CDR3 nucleotides are TGTGCCAGCAGCTCAAAGATGGGACTAGCGGGAGTTGGCACCGGGGAGCTGTTTTTT. It is translated as CASSSKMGLAGVGTGELFF.

This clone is a singleton in its sample. The CDR3 region has the DNA TGTGCCAGCAGCCCAGACAGGGGTGATACGCAGTATTTT. It yields the protein CASSPDRGDTQYF. The chain recombines TRBV11-3 with TRBJ2-3; 8 bases match TRBD1. CDR1 is SGHNT, CDR2 YENEEA, per germline. V was pared by 5 bases and J by 6 bases, with 4 bases of the junction left unmatched. The CDR3 totals 13 residues. Drawing the rest from reference TRBV11-3 and TRBJ2-3, the complete variable domain is EAGVVQSPRYKIIEKKQPVAFWCNPISGHNTLYWYLQNLGQGPELLIRYENEEAVDDSQLPKDRFSAERLKGVDSTLKIQPAELGDSAVYLCASSPDRGDTQYFGPGTRLTVL.

This sequence joins TRBV4-3 and TRBJ2-2; D remains unclear. The length of the CDR3 is 16 residues. Between the trimmed V and J ends, which lost 4 bases and 7 bases, there was a span of 19 bases. The germline CDR1 and CDR2 sequences are LGHNA and YSLEER. CDR3 in DNA: TGCGCCAGCAGCCCCCTCCCGGGCCCCCATAGCGGGGAGCTGTTTTTT. Protein sequence: CASSPLPGPHSGELFF.

The V and J genes are TRBV1 and TRBJ1-5. TRBV1 is assigned pseudogene status. This CDR3 contains 16 residues. CDR3 bases: TGCACCAGCAGCCAAGGGGCGAGGAGGGGTGGTGGGCCCCAGCATTTT. It specifies CTSSQGARRGGGPQHF.

The chain recombines TRBV5-5 with TRBJ2-7; maybe TRBD2 (7 bases). Germline V lookup: CDR1 SGHKS, CDR2 YYEKEE (reference sequence). With 0 bases removed from V and 2 bases from J, the gap between germline ends came to 15 bases. This CDR3 region has 16 residues. CDR3 sequence reads: CASSLGIGGGAYEQYF. In DNA, the CDR3 is TGTGCCAGCAGCTTGGGAATTGGCGGGGGCGCCTACGAGCAGTACTTC.

This chain connects TRBV7-2 to TRBJ2-5, with 12 positions matching TRBD2. The germline V gene has CDR1 SGHTA and CDR2 FQGNSA. V lost 0 bases, J lost 9 bases, and 8 bases stayed unmatched. CDR3 size: 16 residues. CDR3 DNA sequence: TGTGCCAGCAGCTTAGCCGCTAGCGGGGGGGCCGGTGCCCAGTACTTC. This encodes CASSLAASGGAGAQYF.

The J gene is TRBJ2-3, the V gene TRBV28; D assignment may be TRBD1 or TRBD2 (5 bases each). CDR3 length: 16 amino acids. V was cut by 5 bases and J by 1 base, with 16 bases left in between. Germline loops: CDR1 MDHEN, CDR2 SYDVKM. CDR3 coding DNA: TGTGCCAGCAGTCGGGACGGCCCCTCAGGCACAGATACGCAGTATTTT. This translates into CASSRDGPSGTDTQYF.

The chain recombines TRBV6-5 with TRBJ1-1; D unresolved. The CDR3 consists of 15 residues. From germline, CDR1 is MNHEY and CDR2 SVGAGI. V lost 2 bases and J 1 base, leaving 11 bases between the germline ends. Here the CDR3 DNA reads TGTGCCAGCAGTTACGGCCCCCCCGGGAACACTGAAGCTTTCTTT. It specifies CASSYGPPGNTEAFF.

This clone occurred once. The chain joins TRBV5-1 to TRBJ1-3, with TRBD1 matching 12 bases. Trimming removed 6 bases from V and 0 bases from J; junction bases left unmatched: 10. CDR3 length: 18 residues. Germline CDR1 reads SGHRS; CDR2 reads YFSETQ. The CDR3 here is CASTTGTGGFVSGNTIYF. In DNA form, the CDR3 reads TGCGCCAGCACCACTGGGACAGGGGGCTTTGTCTCTGGAAACACCATATATTTT.

The chain is built from TRBV6-1 and TRBJ2-7; D is ambiguous. The germline CDR1 and CDR2 sequences are MNHNS and SASEGT. V was shortened by 7 bases and J by 2 bases, with 9 bases between the two germline ends. CDR3 length: 12 residues. The CDR3 protein is CASTGPTYEQYF. CDR3 nucleotide sequence: TGTGCCAGCACGGGTCCAACCTACGAGCAGTACTTC.

This clone was seen a handful of times. The chain links TRBV28 to TRBJ2-5, with 8 bases matching TRBD1. Germline V gives CDR1 MDHEN, CDR2 SYDVKM. The CDR3 length is 16 residues. V was pared by 3 bases and J by 2 bases, with 8 bases of the junction left unmatched. In DNA form, the CDR3 reads TGTGCCAGCAGTTTTACCGGGACAGGTAAACAAGAGACCCAGTACTTC. It codes for CASSFTGTGKQETQYF.

J is TRBJ2-3 and V is TRBV5-6; D is ambiguous. Trimming stripped 5 bases from V and 3 bases from J, with 10 bases between. This CDR3 spans 13 amino acids. Germline CDR1 and CDR2: SGHDT and YYEEEE. The CDR3 loop reads CASRKDRTDTQYF. CDR3 DNA sequence: TGTGCCAGCAGAAAGGACCGAACAGATACGCAGTATTTT.

V is TRBV27 and J is TRBJ1-2; 9 nucleotides line up with TRBD1. V dropped 4 bases and J dropped 8; count of bases not matched to a gene: 20. The germline gives CDR1 MNHEY, CDR2 SMNVEV (reference sequence). The CDR3 extends over 18 amino acids. The CDR3 loop is CASSSLDPPGDRDLGYTF. The CDR3 DNA sequence: TGTGCCAGCAGTTCTTTAGATCCTCCTGGGGACAGGGATCTGGGCTACACCTTC.